The 4 T cell receptor beta chains listed next were all sequenced from one sample in a study of control samples from healthy donors and cancer patients (dated by TCRdb to the early 2020s). Library preparation used the immunoSEQ multiplex PCR assay. TCRdb limited this immuneACCESS table to in-frame rearrangements with V and J called. A share of clones is missing; checked studies link under half to unresolved V genes, and the rest is unexplained. Across this sample there are 75,000 to 80,000 clones, with 89% seen only once. Of the sample, around 9.5% is held by the ten largest clones. The sample consisted of PBMCs. These receptor sequences come from a woman aged 45-60 years with colorectal cancer.

The chain carries TRBV4-3 and TRBJ1-2, with D possibly being TRBD1 (5 bases). CDR3 length: 16 residues. V dropped 1 base and J dropped 3 bases, with 15 bases sitting between them. The germline V gene has CDR1 LGHNA and CDR2 YSLEER. The chain's CDR3 is CASSQARGAGDYGYTF. Written as DNA, the CDR3 is TGCGCCAGCAGCCAAGCAAGGGGCGCGGGCGACTATGGCTACACCTTC.

The chain is built from TRBV28 and TRBJ1-1, with D possibly being TRBD1 (6 bases). In germline, CDR1 is MDHEN, CDR2 SYDVKM. Deletions cut 5 bases from V and 4 bases from J, with 8 bases between. This CDR3 is built from 12 residues. The CDR3 is CASSTQGTEAFF. The CDR3 bases are TGTGCCAGCAGTACACAGGGCACTGAAGCTTTCTTT.

This clone occurred once. This rearrangement joins TRBV3-1 (or the pseudogene TRBV3-2) to TRBJ1-2; D might be TRBD1 (5 bases). V gave up 4 bases and J gave up 3 bases, with 15 bases separating them. Germline CDR1 LGHDT, CDR2 YNNKEL (reference sequence). The CDR3 sequence is 15 residues long. Here the CDR3 DNA reads TGTGCCAGCAGCCCGGACAAGGCCCCGTACTATGGCTACACCTTC. Amino acid sequence: CASSPDKAPYYGYTF.

V gene TRBV19 combines with J gene TRBJ1-2; no reliable D call. CDR1 LNHDA and CDR2 SQIVND come from the germline V gene (reference sequence). Between the trimmed V and J ends, which lost 3 bases and 9 bases, there was a span of 14 bases. The CDR3 sequence is 13 residues long. This chain's CDR3 is CASSIGPFGSYTF. The CDR3 region has the DNA TGTGCCAGTAGTATCGGACCGTTCGGGAGCTACACCTTC.